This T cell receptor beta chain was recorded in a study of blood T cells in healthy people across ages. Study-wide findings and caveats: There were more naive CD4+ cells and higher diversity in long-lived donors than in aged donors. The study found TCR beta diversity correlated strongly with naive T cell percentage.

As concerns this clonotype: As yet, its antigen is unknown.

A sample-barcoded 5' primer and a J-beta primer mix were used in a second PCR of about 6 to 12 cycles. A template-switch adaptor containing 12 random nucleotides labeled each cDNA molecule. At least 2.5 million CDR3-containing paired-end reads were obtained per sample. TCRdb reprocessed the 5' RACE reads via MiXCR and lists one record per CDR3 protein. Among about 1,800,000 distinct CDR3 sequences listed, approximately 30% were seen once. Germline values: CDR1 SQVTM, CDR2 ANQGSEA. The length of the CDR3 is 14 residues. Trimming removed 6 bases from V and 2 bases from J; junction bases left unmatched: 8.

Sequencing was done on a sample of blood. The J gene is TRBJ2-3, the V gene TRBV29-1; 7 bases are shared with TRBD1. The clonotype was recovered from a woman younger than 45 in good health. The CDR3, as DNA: TGCAGCGTCGAGCCGGGGACAGCCACAGATACGCAGTATTTT. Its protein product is CSVEPGTATDTQYF.